The table lists the clone carrying this T cell receptor (beta chain) with many counts. Just one base apart from a much larger clone, this may be a read error. This record comes from a study of T cells in Graves' hyperthyroidism and ophthalmopathy. Researchers amplified the TCR beta CDR3 regions from RNA transcripts. The TCR CDR3 was amplified in a first-round RT-PCR using the HTBI primer set. TCRdb processed the multiplex PCR reads anew with MiXCR; each CDR3 protein has one entry. The sample records around 500,000 distinct CDR3 sequences, over 13% being singletons. Germline-derived CDR1 and CDR2 are SNHLY and FYNNEI. The CDR3 is made up of 15 amino acids.

The source material was blood. J is TRBJ2-2 and V is TRBV2, with D uncertain. This receptor was identified in a young woman with Graves' hyperthyroidism. The CDR3 loop is CTSSVEAANTGELFF. The CDR3 bases are TGTACCAGCAGTGTAGAGGCCGCGAACACCGGGGAGCTGTTTTTT.